This passage covers 29 T cell receptor beta chains from one sample sequenced in a study of T cell changes during pregnancy in multiple sclerosis. Clones were read by immunoSEQ multiplex PCR, and TCRdb kept only the in-frame ones, dropping some. The table lists approximately 34,000 clones, 92% of them singletons. The sample consisted of CD4+ T cells from peripheral blood mononuclear cells, taken after pregnancy. The receptors here all came from a female donor with multiple sclerosis, enrolled in a pregnancy study.

This clone appeared a few times. The J gene is TRBJ1-1, the V gene TRBV5-1; D gene unclear. V was cut by 2 bases and J by 0 bases, with 5 bases left in between. This CDR3 comprises 13 residues. Germline lookup yields CDR1 SGHRS and CDR2 YFSETQ. In nucleotides, the CDR3 is TGCGCCAGCAGCTTCGCAGTGAACACTGAAGCTTTCTTT. Its protein is CASSFAVNTEAFF.

This chain joins TRBV15 and TRBJ1-2, with 8 nucleotides matching TRBD1. The CDR3 consists of 15 residues. The germline V gene has CDR1 LNHNV and CDR2 YYDKDF (reference sequence). V trimming: 1 base; J trimming: 1 base; junction bases outside the gene matches: 2. The CDR3 sequence is CATSRGRGHNYGYTF. As DNA, the CDR3 is TGTGCCACCAGCAGAGGCAGGGGGCATAACTATGGCTACACCTTC.

This chain joins TRBV11-1 and TRBJ1-2; 8 nucleotides align to TRBD1. In germline, CDR1 is SGHAT, CDR2 FQDESV (reference sequence). This CDR3 has 15 amino acids. The ends lost 4 bases at V and 4 bases at J; junction bases unmatched: 8. CDR3 protein: CASSSSGTGRYGYTF. CDR3 DNA sequence: TGTGCCAGCAGCTCCTCCGGGACAGGCCGCTATGGCTACACCTTC.

The chain couples TRBV7-9 to TRBJ2-1, with D possibly being TRBD2 (6 bases). The length of the CDR3 is 16 residues. Germline loops: CDR1 SEHNR, CDR2 FQNEAQ (reference sequence). V dropped 6 bases and J dropped 0 bases, with 15 bases sitting between them. CDR3 region: CASSFSRGSSYNEQFF. The CDR3 region has the DNA TGTGCCAGCAGTTTCTCGCGGGGCAGCTCCTACAATGAGCAGTTCTTC.

This chain links TRBV21-1 with TRBJ2-1; the table's TRBD2 call for D was not verified on the DNA. TRBV21-1 has pseudogene status. CDR3 length: 15 amino acids. The CDR3 coding sequence is TGTGCCAGCAACCGACTAGCGGGGCTATACAATGAGCAGTTCTTC. Protein: CASNRLAGLYNEQFF.

In its sample, this clone was seen once. The chain couples TRBV10-3 to TRBJ2-5; D is possibly TRBD1 (6 bases). CDR1 is ENHRY, CDR2 SYGVKD, per germline. Trimming removed 8 bases from V and 1 base from J, with 11 bases in between. The CDR3 has 13 amino acids. The CDR3 sequence is CAIGGQTQETQYF. As DNA, the CDR3 is TGTGCCATCGGAGGACAGACCCAAGAGACCCAGTACTTC.

This chain links TRBV28 with TRBJ2-7, with D possibly matching TRBD2 (6 bases). CDR1 and CDR2 from the germline V gene are MDHEN and SYDVKM. This CDR3 has 15 residues. Deletions cut 6 bases from V and 6 bases from J, with 21 bases between. CDR3 amino acids: CASRPKVGLPVEQYF. In DNA form, the CDR3 reads TGTGCCAGCAGGCCCAAGGTGGGACTTCCGGTCGAGCAGTACTTC. Looking up the rest from reference TRBV28 and TRBJ2-7 gives the full variable domain: DVKVTQSSRYLVKRTGEKVFLECVQDMDHENMFWYRQDPGLGLRLIYFSYDVKMKEKGDIPEGYSVSREKKERFSLILESASTNQTSMYLCASRPKVGLPVEQYFGPGTRLTVT.

The rearrangement joins TRBV12-5 to TRBJ2-2; TRBD1 agrees at 7 bases. Looked up from germline, CDR1 is LGHNT and CDR2 is FRNRAP. The CDR3 sequence is 17 residues long. The V gene end was trimmed by 6 bases and the J gene end by 3 bases; junction bases not matched to a gene: 13. DNA of the CDR3: TGTGCTAGTGGCCCTACTACAGGGGTTCGGGACACCGGGGAGCTGTTTTTT. Residues: CASGPTTGVRDTGELFF.

The chain employs TRBV7-2 and TRBJ2-7; 7 bases align to TRBD2. Germline V gives CDR1 SGHTA, CDR2 FQGNSA. V was clipped by 1 base and J by 6 bases; unmatched bases: 6. The CDR3 is made up of 14 amino acids. CDR3 DNA sequence: TGTGCCAGCAGCTTAGAGCGAGGGAGGGGCGAGCAGTACTTC. Translation: CASSLERGRGEQYF.

The CDR3 DNA is TGTGCCAGCAGCCAAGTAGGGGGAGCAGAGACCCAGTACTTC. Translated: CASSQVGGAETQYF. J is TRBJ2-5 and V is TRBV7-6, with D maybe TRBD1 (6 bases). The CDR3 is made up of 14 amino acids. Germline CDR1 is SGHVS and CDR2 is FNYEAQ. Trimming stripped 5 bases from V and 4 bases from J, with 14 bases between.

The gene calls are TRBV4-2 and TRBJ1-1; 9 bases align to TRBD1. Germline lookup yields CDR1 LGHNA and CDR2 YNFKEQ. V was clipped by 5 bases and J by 0 bases; unmatched bases: 7. The CDR3 loop spans 16 amino acids. The CDR3 protein is CASSTRQGEMNTEAFF. The CDR3 coding sequence is TGTGCCAGCAGCACCCGACAGGGGGAAATGAACACTGAAGCTTTCTTT.

V usage is TRBV27 and J usage is TRBJ2-1; 8 bases map to TRBD1. V shed 6 bases and J 8 bases; nucleotides not matched to a gene: 9. Germline V gene lookup returns CDR1 MNHEY and CDR2 SMNVEV (reference sequence). This CDR3 contains 14 residues. CDR3 nucleotides: TGTGCCAGCAGATTCCAGGGGGCAGGGGATGAGCAGTTCTTC. Residues: CASRFQGAGDEQFF.

J is TRBJ1-4 and V is TRBV2, with D perhaps matching TRBD1 (6 bases). The CDR3 is 14 residues long. Per germline, CDR1 SNHLY and CDR2 FYNNEI. The ends were cut back, 6 bases at V and 7 bases at J, with 15 bases in the middle. CDR3: CASRRTAAAEKLFF. The CDR3 DNA sequence: TGTGCCAGCAGACGGACAGCGGCGGCTGAAAAACTGTTTTTT.

The chain combines TRBV6-6 with TRBJ2-1; 7 bases agree with TRBD2. Germline lookup yields CDR1 MNHNY and CDR2 SVGAGI (reference sequence). The length of the CDR3 is 14 residues. V shed 9 bases, J shed 0 bases, and the junction held 5 bases outside the gene matches. CDR3 loop: CASASGDSYNEQFF. For the CDR3, the DNA is TGTGCCAGTGCTAGCGGAGACTCCTACAATGAGCAGTTCTTC.

CDR3 in amino acids: CASSSEGAKNIQYF. In DNA form, the CDR3 reads TGTGCCAGCAGCTCGGAGGGGGCCAAAAACATTCAGTACTTC. The J gene is TRBJ2-4, the V gene TRBV5-4, with D possibly matching TRBD2 (6 bases). This CDR3 comprises 14 residues. Germline CDR1 reads SGHNT; CDR2 reads YYREEE (reference sequence). Trimming took off 3 bases at V and 1 base at J, with 8 bases between the two ends.

The chain is built from TRBV25-1 and TRBJ1-1, with TRBD1 matching 9 bases. V gave up 5 bases and J gave up 0 bases; unmatched junction bases: 7. Looked up from germline, CDR1 is MGHDK and CDR2 is SYGVNS. This CDR3 contains 16 residues. The DNA of the CDR3 is TGTGCCAGCAGTACAATGGGACAGGGCGTGAACACTGAAGCTTTCTTT. It encodes CASSTMGQGVNTEAFF.

The chain uses TRBV2 and TRBJ2-4, with TRBD2 as a possible D gene (5 bases). Trimming cost V 6 bases and J 6 bases, with 15 bases left between them. Germline V CDR1 and CDR2: SNHLY, FYNNEI. CDR3 length equals 14 residues. The CDR3 DNA is TGTGCCAGCAGACTGAGCGGTCGCGGAAACATTCAGTACTTC. This translates into CASRLSGRGNIQYF.

The rearrangement uses TRBV23-1 and TRBJ2-1; TRBD1 aligns across 8 bases. TRBV23-1 has ORF status, its function being uncertain. The CDR3 runs 12 residues. Unmatched junction bases numbered 2, after V lost 7 bases and J lost 6 bases. The CDR3 reads CASNRGCNEQFF. CDR3 nucleotides: TGCGCCAGCAACAGGGGGTGCAATGAGCAGTTCTTC.

The J gene is TRBJ2-5, the V gene TRBV19; TRBD1 might be the D (6 bases). Germline V gives CDR1 LNHDA, CDR2 SQIVND (reference sequence). There are 13 residues in the CDR3. V was shortened by 7 bases and J by 2 bases, with 11 bases between the two germline ends. Here the CDR3 reads CASKRTEQETQYF. In DNA form, the CDR3 reads TGTGCCAGTAAGAGGACAGAACAAGAGACCCAGTACTTC.

V and J are TRBV27 and TRBJ1-6; D might be TRBD1 (6 bases). Germline CDR1 MNHEY, CDR2 SMNVEV (reference sequence). This CDR3 region has 14 residues. Trimming pared 7 bases from V and 5 bases from J, leaving 12 bases between. The CDR3 here is CASKWAGDNSPLHF. The DNA for the CDR3 is TGTGCCAGCAAATGGGCAGGGGATAATTCACCCCTCCACTTT.

CDR3 loop: CASSYGRNYGYTF. DNA for the CDR3: TGTGCCAGCAGTTACGGCAGGAACTATGGCTACACCTTC. V and J are TRBV6-5 and TRBJ1-2; D not certain. Trimming left V 2 bases short and J 2 bases short, with 6 bases between. CDR1 and CDR2 (germline): MNHEY, SVGAGI. The CDR3 is 13 amino acids.

The chain links TRBV10-3 to TRBJ2-7; D unclear. Germline V gene lookup returns CDR1 ENHRY and CDR2 SYGVKD. Trimming removed 5 bases from V and 3 bases from J, with 14 bases in between. The CDR3 has 14 amino acids. The chain's CDR3 is CAISTTTNGYEQYF. Written as DNA, the CDR3 is TGTGCCATCAGTACCACCACTAACGGCTACGAGCAGTACTTC.

V usage is TRBV6-1 and J usage is TRBJ2-2, with TRBD2 as a possible D gene (5 bases). Germline CDR1 and CDR2: MNHNS and SASEGT. The CDR3 totals 15 residues. Trimming took off 6 bases at V and 0 bases at J, with 11 bases between the two ends. The CDR3, as DNA: TGTGCCAGCAGACCGGGAAATACGAACACCGGGGAGCTGTTTTTT. Protein sequence: CASRPGNTNTGELFF.

The CDR3 nucleotides read TGTGCCAGCTCACCAAAGACAGGGGAAGGCTACACCTTC. It encodes CASSPKTGEGYTF. J is TRBJ1-2 and V is TRBV18; TRBD1 matches at 8 bases. Germline V gene lookup returns CDR1 KGHSH and CDR2 LQKENI. The CDR3 runs to 13 residues. The V gene end was trimmed by 2 bases and the J gene end by 8 bases; junction bases not matched to a gene: 4.

The chain has TRBV19 and TRBJ2-5, with D possibly being TRBD1 (5 bases). Per germline, CDR1 LNHDA and CDR2 SQIVND (reference sequence). V lost 4 bases to trimming and J lost 6 bases, with 9 bases between them. CDR3 length equals 12 residues. CDR3 sequence: CASSNDRKTQYF. The DNA for the CDR3 is TGTGCCAGTAGTAACGACAGAAAGACCCAGTACTTC.

This chain links TRBV19 with TRBJ1-2, with 7 bases that match TRBD1. CDR3 size: 13 residues. CDR1 LNHDA and CDR2 SQIVND come from the germline V gene (reference sequence). V dropped 10 bases and J dropped 8; count of bases not matched to a gene: 13. The chain's CDR3 is CATASTGSKGYTF. The CDR3, as DNA: TGTGCCACCGCCTCGACAGGGTCAAAGGGCTACACCTTC. The full variable domain, completed using reference TRBV19 and TRBJ1-2, is DGGITQSPKYLFRKEGQNVTLSCEQNLNHDAMYWYRQDPGQGLRLIYYSQIVNDFQKGDIAEGYSVSREKKESFPLTVTSAQKNPTAFYLCATASTGSKGYTFGSGTRLTVV.

This chain links TRBV6-1 with TRBJ1-2; TRBD1 matches at 7 bases. In germline, CDR1 is MNHNS, CDR2 SASEGT. V lost 1 base and J lost 4; bases outside the gene matches: 3. The CDR3 covers 14 residues. CDR3 sequence: CASSEGGTVYGYTF. For the CDR3, the DNA is TGTGCCAGCAGTGAAGGTGGGACAGTCTATGGCTACACCTTC.

This chain connects TRBV23-1 to TRBJ1-2, with 7 bases matching TRBD1. TRBV23-1 is annotated as an ORF whose role is uncertain. J gave up 5 bases and V 6 bases, and 9 bases lay outside the gene matches. The CDR3 extends over 14 amino acids. This chain's CDR3 is CASSRRQGGYGYTF. CDR3 sequence (DNA): TGCGCCAGCAGCCGTCGACAGGGAGGTTATGGCTACACCTTC.

This sequence joins TRBV2 and TRBJ2-3, with a possible D match to TRBD2 (6 bases). V lost 8 bases, J lost 0 bases, and 12 bases lay in between. The CDR3 has 14 amino acids. CDR1 and CDR2 from the germline V gene are SNHLY and FYNNEI. DNA for the CDR3: TGTGCCAGCCGGGGGTGGACTAGCACAGATACGCAGTATTTT. This sequence encodes CASRGWTSTDTQYF. The whole variable domain, filled in from reference TRBV2 and TRBJ2-3, reads EPEVTQTPSHQVTQMGQEVILRCVPISNHLYFYWYRQILGQKVEFLVSFYNNEISEKSEIFDDQFSVERPDGSNFTLKIRSTKLEDSAMYFCASRGWTSTDTQYFGPGTRLTVL.